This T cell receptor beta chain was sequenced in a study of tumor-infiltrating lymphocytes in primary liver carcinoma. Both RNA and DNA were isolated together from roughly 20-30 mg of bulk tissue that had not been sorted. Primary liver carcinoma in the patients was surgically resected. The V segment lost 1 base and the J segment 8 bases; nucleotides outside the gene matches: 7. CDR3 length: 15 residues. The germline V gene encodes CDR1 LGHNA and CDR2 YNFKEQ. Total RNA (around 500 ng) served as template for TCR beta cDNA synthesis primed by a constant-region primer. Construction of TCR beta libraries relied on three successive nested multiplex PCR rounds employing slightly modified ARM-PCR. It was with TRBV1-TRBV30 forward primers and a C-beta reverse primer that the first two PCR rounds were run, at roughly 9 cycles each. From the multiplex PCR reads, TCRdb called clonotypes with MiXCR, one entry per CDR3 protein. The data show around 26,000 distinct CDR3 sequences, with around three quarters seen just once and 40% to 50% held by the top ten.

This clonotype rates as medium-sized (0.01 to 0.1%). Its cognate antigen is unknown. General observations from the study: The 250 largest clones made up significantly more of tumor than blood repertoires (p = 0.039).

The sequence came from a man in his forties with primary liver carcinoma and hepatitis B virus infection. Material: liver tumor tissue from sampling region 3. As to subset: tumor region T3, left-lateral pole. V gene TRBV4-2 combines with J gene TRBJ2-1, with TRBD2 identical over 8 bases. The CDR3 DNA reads TGTGCCAGCAGCCAAGCGTCTAGCGGGCTACATGAGCAGTTCTTC. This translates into CASSQASSGLHEQFF.